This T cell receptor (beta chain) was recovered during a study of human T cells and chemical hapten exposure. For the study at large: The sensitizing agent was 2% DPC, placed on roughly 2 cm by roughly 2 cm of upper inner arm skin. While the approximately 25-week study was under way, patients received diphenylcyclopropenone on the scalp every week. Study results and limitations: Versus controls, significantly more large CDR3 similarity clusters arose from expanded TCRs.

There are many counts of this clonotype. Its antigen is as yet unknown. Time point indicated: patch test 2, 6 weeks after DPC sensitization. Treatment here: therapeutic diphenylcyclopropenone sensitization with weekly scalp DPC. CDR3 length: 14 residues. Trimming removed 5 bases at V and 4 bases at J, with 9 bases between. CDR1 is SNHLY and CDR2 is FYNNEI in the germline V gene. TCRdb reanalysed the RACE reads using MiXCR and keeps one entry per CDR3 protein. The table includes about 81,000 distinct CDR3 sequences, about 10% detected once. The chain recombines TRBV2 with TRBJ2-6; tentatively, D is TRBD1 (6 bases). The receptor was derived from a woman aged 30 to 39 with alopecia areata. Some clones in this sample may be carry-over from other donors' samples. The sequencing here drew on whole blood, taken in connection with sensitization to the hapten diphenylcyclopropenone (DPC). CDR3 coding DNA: TGTGCCAGCAGTACAGGGTCGGGGGCCAACGTCCTGACTTTC. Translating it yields CASSTGSGANVLTF. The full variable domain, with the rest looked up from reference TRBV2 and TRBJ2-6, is EPEVTQTPSHQVTQMGQEVILRCVPISNHLYFYWYRQILGQKVEFLVSFYNNEISEKSEIFDDQFSVERPDGSNFTLKIRSTKLEDSAMYFCASSTGSGANVLTFGAGSRLTVL.